The rows below give T cell receptor beta chains drawn from one sample of a study of cytomegalovirus exposure and HLA in healthy donors. TCRdb's copy holds only in-frame clones and misses some; the assay was immunoSEQ multiplex PCR. The top ten clones hold roughly 0.82% of a sample with hundreds of thousands of clones, around 86% of them seen once. Material for sequencing was PBMCs. The receptors stem from a woman aged 18 to 35 in good health and CMV-seronegative. CDR3s include the opening cysteine and the closing phenylalanine or tryptophan. The D gene is left open where the match is weak. A row's size may be missing; if present it is once, few, many or a size class.

clone_size	v_call	d_call	j_call	cdr3_nt	cdr3_aa
-	TRBV4-2	-	TRBJ2-7	TGTGCCAGCAGCCAACCCCGGACAGATTTCTCCTACGAGCAGTACTTC	CASSQPRTDFSYEQYF
-	TRBV6-1	-	TRBJ2-1	TGTGCCAGCAGTCCTATGACGGGTAATGAGCAGTTCTTC	CASSPMTGNEQFF
-	TRBV9	-	TRBJ1-2	TGTGCCAGCAGCTCTTACAGTTATGGCTACACCTTC	CASSSYSYGYTF
few	TRBV9	-	TRBJ1-3	TGTGCCAGCAGCGTAGGATTAGGGGCGCAAGCTGGAAACACCATATATTTT	CASSVGLGAQAGNTIYF
-	TRBV27	-	TRBJ2-1	TGTGCCAGCAGTTTATCTTCCAGGGTCAGTGAGTTGGTGCAGTTCTTC	CASSLSSRVSELVQFF
-	TRBV30	-	TRBJ2-7	TGTGCCTGGAGTGTACCAGATTCCTACGAGCAGTACTTC	CAWSVPDSYEQYF
once	TRBV19	-	TRBJ2-6	TGTGCCAGTAGTCCGCAGGCTTACGGGGCCAACGTCCTGACTTTC	CASSPQAYGANVLTF
-	TRBV28	-	TRBJ2-1	TGTGCCAGCAGTGGGGCCCGTCCTTCCTACAATGAGCAGTTCTTC	CASSGARPSYNEQFF
-	TRBV10-1	TRBD2	TRBJ2-1	TGCGCCAGCAGTGATTCGGGACTAGCGGGCCCGGGGGAGCAGTTCTTC	CASSDSGLAGPGEQFF
few	TRBV25-1	-	TRBJ1-5	TGTGCCAGCAGTCTCCCGGGGGTGGGCCAGCCCCAGCATTTT	CASSLPGVGQPQHF
-	TRBV6-1	TRBD1	TRBJ2-2	TGTGCCAGCAGCGATCAGGGGGCGGTCACCGGGGAGCTGTTTTTT	CASSDQGAVTGELFF
once	TRBV2	TRBD2	TRBJ2-1	TGTGCCAGCAGTTCTAGCGGGGGACACTACAATGAGCAGTTCTTC	CASSSSGGHYNEQFF
-	TRBV7-2	-	TRBJ2-1	TGTGCCAGCAGTCCTGGGGCTAGAAGGTACAATGAGCAGTTCTTC	CASSPGARRYNEQFF
-	TRBV6-1	TRBD1	TRBJ2-5	TGTGCCAGCAGCCACGGACAGGGGAGGGAGACCCAGTACTTC	CASSHGQGRETQYF
-	TRBV28	TRBD2	TRBJ2-3	TGTGCCAGCACCGACGGGGTGGCTAGACTAGCGGGAGATACGCAGTATTTT	CASTDGVARLAGDTQYF
-	TRBV30	TRBD2	TRBJ2-3	TGTGCCTGGAGTGGGGGACTAGCGGATTCCACAGATACGCAGTATTTT	CAWSGGLADSTDTQYF
-	TRBV27	TRBD1	TRBJ1-5	TGTGCCAGCAGTTTATGGGCAGGGGGGAATCAGCCCCAGCATTTT	CASSLWAGGNQPQHF
-	TRBV25-1	-	TRBJ2-2	TGTGCCAGTACCGACAGGATGAAGCTGTTTTTT	CASTDRMKLFF
-	TRBV2	TRBD1	TRBJ1-3	TGTGCCAGCCGCGACAGGGGGCAGGGAAACACCATATATTTT	CASRDRGQGNTIYF
once	TRBV28	-	TRBJ1-1	TGTGCCAGCAGTTTAAGGCCCGGGGTCGGGAACACTGAAGCTTTCTTT	CASSLRPGVGNTEAFF
-	TRBV5-1	-	TRBJ1-1	TGCGCCAGCCATACCGACAGTGGGAACACTGAAGCTTTCTTT	CASHTDSGNTEAFF
-	TRBV28	TRBD1	TRBJ1-4	TGTGCCAGCGGCGGACAGGCAACTAATGAAAAACTGTTTTTT	CASGGQATNEKLFF
-	TRBV28	-	TRBJ1-5	TGTGCCAGCAGTTTCAGGGATAGCAATCAGCCCCAGCATTTT	CASSFRDSNQPQHF
-	TRBV6-1	TRBD1	TRBJ2-7	TGTGCCAGCCGTCCGGGACAGGGGACCTACGAGCAGTACTTC	CASRPGQGTYEQYF
-	TRBV11-1	-	TRBJ2-3	TGTGCCAGCAGCCCTCAGGGTTCCACAGATACGCAGTATTTT	CASSPQGSTDTQYF
-	TRBV28	-	TRBJ2-1	TGTGCCAGCAGTTTCGGACTCGAGCAGTTCTTC	CASSFGLEQFF
-	TRBV27	TRBD2	TRBJ2-2	TGTGCCAGCACCACTCGGGGGGGAGAGACCGGGGAGCTGTTTTTT	CASTTRGGETGELFF
-	TRBV6-5	TRBD2	TRBJ2-7	TGTGCCAGCAGAAAACCCGGGACTAGCGGGAACGAGCAGTACTTC	CASRKPGTSGNEQYF
few	TRBV5-4	TRBD1	TRBJ1-1	TGTGCCAGCAGAAGCGGACAGGGGGCTTCTGAAGCTTTCTTT	CASRSGQGASEAFF
-	TRBV11-2	TRBD1	TRBJ2-7	TGTGCCAGCAGCTTAGATTTTTGGACAGGGAGCGAGCAGTACTTC	CASSLDFWTGSEQYF
-	TRBV5-5	TRBD1	TRBJ2-3	TGTGCCAGCAGCCCCGGGACAGGGCCTAAGGCAGATACGCAGTATTTT	CASSPGTGPKADTQYF
-	TRBV5-1	TRBD2	TRBJ2-1	TGCGCCAGCAGCCGGACAGAGTCCGGGACTAGCGGAAACAATGAGCAGTTCTTC	CASSRTESGTSGNNEQFF
-	TRBV4-1	TRBD1	TRBJ2-7	TGCGCCAGCAGCCAAGCGGAAGACAGGGTAACGAACGAGCAGTACTTC	CASSQAEDRVTNEQYF
-	TRBV21-1	-	TRBJ2-7	TGTGCCAGCAGCATTCAGGGGGCCCCCTACGAGCAGTACTTC	CASSIQGAPYEQYF
-	TRBV30	-	TRBJ1-2	TGTGCCTGGAGTATGGAAGGGGGGGACTATGGCTACACCTTC	CAWSMEGGDYGYTF
-	TRBV28	TRBD2	TRBJ2-2	TGTGCCAGCAGTGCGGGGGAGATGGGTGGCGAAAAGTGGGGCACCGGGGAGCTGTTTTTT	CASSAGEMGGEKWGTGELFF
once	TRBV15	-	TRBJ2-2	TGTGCCACCAGCAGAGTAAACTTGAACACCGGGGAGCTGTTTTTT	CATSRVNLNTGELFF
once	TRBV4-1	TRBD2	TRBJ2-5	TGCGCCAGCAGCCAAGAAGAACTAGCGGGGTTTCAGTACTTC	CASSQEELAGFQYF
few	TRBV4-2	TRBD1	TRBJ2-7	TGTGCCAGCAGCCAAGCGACAGGGGGCAGCTACGAGCAGTACTTC	CASSQATGGSYEQYF
-	TRBV2	TRBD1	TRBJ1-4	TGTGCCAGCTCTCGACAGGGGGGGGCTAATGAAAAACTGTTTTTT	CASSRQGGANEKLFF
few	TRBV25-1	TRBD2	TRBJ2-7	TGTGCCAGCAGGGGACTAGCGGGAGGTCTGGACTTC	CASRGLAGGLDF
-	TRBV6-5	-	TRBJ2-7	TGTGCCAGCAGTTACTCGGACTCGAGGTCCGAGCAGTACTTC	CASSYSDSRSEQYF
-	TRBV10-2	-	TRBJ1-5	TGCGCCAGCGGACGGGGAGGGGTGGGTAGCAATCAGCCCCAGCATTTT	CASGRGGVGSNQPQHF
-	TRBV7-2	TRBD1	TRBJ1-1	TGTGCCAGCAGCTATGACAGGGTTGAAGCTTTCTTT	CASSYDRVEAFF
few	TRBV6-6	-	TRBJ2-7	TGTGCCAGCCAACAGGGTAGAGCCTACGAGCAGTACTTC	CASQQGRAYEQYF
few	TRBV14	TRBD1	TRBJ2-7	TGTGCCAGCAGCCAAGGGGGACAGGCTTCCTACGAGCAGTACTTC	CASSQGGQASYEQYF
-	TRBV5-1	-	TRBJ2-7	TGCGCCAGCAGCTTGGAATGGCCTAGCAGCTCCGAGCAGTACTTC	CASSLEWPSSSEQYF
-	TRBV19	TRBD2	TRBJ2-7	TGTGCCAGTAGTATCTCGACTAGCAGCTACGAGCAGTACTTC	CASSISTSSYEQYF
-	TRBV2	-	TRBJ1-5	TGTGCCAGCAGAGAACAGGGCAATCAGCCCCAGCATTTT	CASREQGNQPQHF
-	TRBV5-4	TRBD1	TRBJ2-5	TGTGCCAGCAGCTTGGCGACAGGGTTCGGCGAGACCCAGTACTTC	CASSLATGFGETQYF
-	TRBV28	-	TRBJ2-5	TGTGCCAGCAGTTTCCCTAGCTCCGAGACCCAGTACTTC	CASSFPSSETQYF
-	TRBV7-6	-	TRBJ2-7	TGTGCCAGCAGCCTTTATAGGGCCCGGGGGGAGCAGTACTTC	CASSLYRARGEQYF
-	TRBV5-4	-	TRBJ2-3	TGTGCCAGCACCTCCGGTGCTAGCCCAGATACGCAGTATTTT	CASTSGASPDTQYF
-	TRBV20-1	TRBD1	TRBJ1-1	TGCAGTGCCGGACAGGGCACTGAAGCTTTCTTT	CSAGQGTEAFF